This record looks at one T cell receptor beta chain sequence and its context. This sample is drawn from a study of OX40 agonist ivuxolimab in advanced cancers. This table comes from immunoSEQ multiplex PCR, and its TCRdb copy is limited to in-frame clones, with some not included. The table includes 57,000 or so clones, around 90% detected once. Trimming shortened V by 1 base and J by 0 bases, and 7 bases separated the two germline ends. The CDR3 totals 15 residues. CDR1 and CDR2 (germline): SGHTA, FQGNSA. People who had autoimmune disease history or systemic immunosuppression were excluded. This specimen consisted of CD4+ or CD8+ T cells sorted from blood, obtained in a trial of the OX40 agonist ivuxolimab. The TCR sequence derives from an adult with an advanced solid tumor such as melanoma, head and neck, liver or kidney cancer. This chain uses TRBV7-2 with TRBJ1-3; D ambiguous. The CDR3 coding sequence is TGTGCCAGCAGCTTAGAGCAGGTCTCTGGAAACACCATATATTTT. It is translated as CASSLEQVSGNTIYF.